The subject of this entry is one T cell receptor beta chain. The data were taken from a study of CD8 T cells in Susac syndrome. TCR beta from blood CD8+ and CD4+ T cells was sequenced. This CDR3 has 16 residues. Deletions cut 3 bases from V and 9 bases from J, with 24 bases between. Germline V gene lookup returns CDR1 DFQATT and CDR2 SNEGSKA (reference sequence). Roughly 0.45 to 1 ug RNA was reverse transcribed with random hexamers. One entry per CDR3 protein, called by TCRdb with MiXCR from the immunoSEQ multiplex PCR reads. The sample has some 200,000 distinct CDR3 sequences; roughly 95% are singletons.

The V call is TRBV20-1, the J call TRBJ2-1; D perhaps matches TRBD2 (5 bases). Sequencing was carried out using CD4+ T cells from PBMCs. The sequence came from a human donor with Susac syndrome. In DNA, the CDR3 is TGCAGTGCTAGCTTGCTCTCCGGACTCACTACGGGTGAGCAGTTCTTC. Its protein product is CSASLLSGLTTGEQFF.